What follows is one TCR beta chain and its context. With V trimmed by 8 bases and J by 4 bases, 8 bases remained unmatched. The CDR3 sequence is 15 residues long. CDR1 and CDR2 from the germline V gene are PRHDT and FYEKMQ (reference sequence). With random hexamers, about 0.5 to 1 ug RNA was reverse transcribed. MiXCR, run by TCRdb on the immunoSEQ multiplex PCR reads, gives a single entry per CDR3 protein. Of approximately 57,000 distinct CDR3 sequences listed, approximately 95% were seen once; the top ten hold 0.75%. These data belong to a study of CD8 T cells in Susac syndrome. This TCR derives from a human donor with Susac syndrome. Sequencing was performed on CD8+ T cells from PBMCs. V and J are TRBV13 and TRBJ2-5; TRBD2 matches at 12 bases. This CDR3 reads CASGPSGGAGETQYF. CDR3 bases: TGTGCCAGCGGACCTAGCGGGGGGGCAGGAGAGACCCAGTACTTC.